This T cell receptor (beta chain) comes out of a study of blood T cell repertoires in COVID-19. About the research overall: Samples taken during acute and convalescent COVID-19 were collected in the United States, Italy and Spain. Sources were T cells, B-cell-depleted T cells, or PBMCs; the material itself was cDNA or gDNA.

Methods used by the authors: For nucleated cells, counts were estimated from reference gene primer amplification. The method was immunoSEQ multiplex PCR; TCRdb's version includes in-frame clones alone and lacks a portion of them. V and J calls and clone size come straight from that table; D and trimming were deduced from the DNA. The sample includes about 90,000 clones, roughly 84% of them seen just once. The source of this sequence is a man aged 55 to 70 with acute or convalescent COVID-19. Input material: peripheral blood.

The CDR3 is CASSLDSANYGYTF. DNA for the CDR3: TGTGCCAGCTCACTCGACTCAGCTAACTATGGCTACACCTTC. The chain uses TRBV18 and TRBJ1-2; D remains ambiguous. V gave up 4 bases and J gave up 0 bases, with 9 bases separating them. Germline-derived CDR1 and CDR2 are KGHSH and LQKENI. The CDR3 spans 14 residues.